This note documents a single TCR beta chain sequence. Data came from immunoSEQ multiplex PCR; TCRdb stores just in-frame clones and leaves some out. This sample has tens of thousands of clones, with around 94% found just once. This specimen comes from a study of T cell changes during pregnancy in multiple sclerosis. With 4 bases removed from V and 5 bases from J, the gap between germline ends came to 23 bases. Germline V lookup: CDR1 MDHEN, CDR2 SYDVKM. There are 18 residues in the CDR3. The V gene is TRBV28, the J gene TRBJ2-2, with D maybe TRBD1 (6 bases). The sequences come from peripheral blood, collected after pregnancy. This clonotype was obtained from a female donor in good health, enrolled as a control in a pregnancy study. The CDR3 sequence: CASSSTILRRTGTGELFF. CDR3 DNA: TGTGCCAGCAGTTCTACAATCTTACGTCGCACAGGGACCGGGGAGCTGTTTTTT. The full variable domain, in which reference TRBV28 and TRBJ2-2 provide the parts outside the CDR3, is DVKVTQSSRYLVKRTGEKVFLECVQDMDHENMFWYRQDPGLGLRLIYFSYDVKMKEKGDIPEGYSVSREKKERFSLILESASTNQTSMYLCASSSTILRRTGTGELFFGEGSRLTVL.